A selection of T cell receptor beta chains follows, all from one sample in a study of T cell responses to AZD1222 COVID-19 vaccine. Generated by immunoSEQ multiplex PCR, the TCRdb table keeps only in-frame clones and is missing some. The repertoire holds over 100,000 clones, with about 90% as singletons. The source was peripheral blood, collected on day 0 of AZD1222 vaccination. These receptors were taken from an adult in good health. Each CDR3 is given with its conserved first and last residue. The D gene is left open where the match is weak. A clone size is listed for some rows: how often the clone was seen (once, few, many), or a class if it is expanded.

V,D,size,J,DNA,CDR3
TRBV18,TRBD2,NA,TRBJ2-1,TGTGCCAGCTCACTCCGGACTAGCGGGAGTGGCAATGAGCAGTTCTTC,CASSLRTSGSGNEQFF
TRBV19,NA,NA,TRBJ1-2,TGTGCCAGTAGTATAGCAGGGTTCGATGGCTACACCTTC,CASSIAGFDGYTF
TRBV3-1/TRBV3-2,NA,NA,TRBJ1-1,TGTGCCAGCAGCCTCGGGGGTTGGAACACTGAAGCTTTCTTT,CASSLGGWNTEAFF
TRBV25-1,TRBD1,once,TRBJ1-4,TGTGCCAGCAGTGAATATAGAACAGGGGATGAAAAACTGTTTTTT,CASSEYRTGDEKLFF
TRBV19,NA,NA,TRBJ2-2,TGTGCCAGTAGATCGGAAGGTTTGAACACCGGGGAGCTGTTTTTT,CASRSEGLNTGELFF
TRBV20-1,TRBD1,NA,TRBJ2-1,TGCAGTGCTAGTGGGACAGGGCGGAATGAGCAGTTCTTC,CSASGTGRNEQFF
TRBV21-1,NA,NA,TRBJ1-3,TGTGCCAGCAGCAAAGCGAGGGGGGCGCAGGTGGGAAACACCATATATTTT,CASSKARGAQVGNTIYF
TRBV29-1,TRBD1,NA,TRBJ2-7,TGCAGCGCCACCGGACAGGGAAGCTCCTACGAGCAGTACTTC,CSATGQGSSYEQYF
TRBV15,TRBD1,few,TRBJ1-4,TGTGCCACCAGCAGAGGACAGGGTCGCGAAAAACTGTTTTTT,CATSRGQGREKLFF
TRBV6-2/TRBV6-3,NA,NA,TRBJ1-2,TGTGCCAGCAGTTACGCAGGCTATGGCTACACCTTC,CASSYAGYGYTF
TRBV3-1/TRBV3-2,TRBD1,NA,TRBJ1-2,TGTGCCACTTCACAGGGGGCGACTGGCTACACCTTC,CATSQGATGYTF
TRBV19,TRBD1,NA,TRBJ1-1,TGTGCCAGTAGTCCGACAGGGGCCAACACTGAAGCTTTCTTT,CASSPTGANTEAFF
TRBV18,NA,NA,TRBJ2-1,TGTGCCAGCTCAGCCTGGACTCACTCCTACAATGAGCAGTTCTTC,CASSAWTHSYNEQFF
TRBV10-3,TRBD2,NA,TRBJ2-1,TGTGCCATCAGCATTATTGGGGAATTAGCGGGAGGCCGGTGGGAGCAGTTCTTC,CAISIIGELAGGRWEQFF
TRBV25-1,NA,few,TRBJ2-7,TGTGCCAGCAGAGCTATGGACAGCGAGCAGTACTTC,CASRAMDSEQYF
TRBV12-3/TRBV12-4,TRBD2,NA,TRBJ2-2,TGTGCCAGCAGGACTAGCGGCACCGGGGAGCTGTTTTTT,CASRTSGTGELFF
TRBV27,TRBD1,NA,TRBJ2-7,TGTGCCAGCAGTCGACAGGGCCCCTACGAGCAGTACTTC,CASSRQGPYEQYF
TRBV30,NA,NA,TRBJ1-6,TGTGCCTGTACCCGTGGGAGACCGGTAAATTCACCCCTCCACTTT,CACTRGRPVNSPLHF
TRBV2,NA,NA,TRBJ1-4,TGTGCCAGCTTGGGGCAGGGACTTTTAGAAAAACTGTTTTTT,CASLGQGLLEKLFF
TRBV30,NA,once,TRBJ1-1,TGTGCCTGGGCGACAGGCCCTGAAGCTTTCTTT,CAWATGPEAFF
TRBV2,TRBD1,NA,TRBJ2-1,TGTGCCAGCAGTTGGGACAGGGAGCAGTTCTTC,CASSWDREQFF
TRBV7-9,TRBD1,NA,TRBJ1-3,TGTGCCAGCAGCATCACACAGGGGTGGGGAAACACCATATATTTT,CASSITQGWGNTIYF
TRBV6-5,TRBD1,NA,TRBJ2-1,TGTGCCAGCAGCTCGGACAGGGGAGCCTACAATGAGCAGTTCTTC,CASSSDRGAYNEQFF
TRBV6-2/TRBV6-3,TRBD2,NA,TRBJ2-3,TGTGCCAGCACCCCGGGGGGAGGCACAGATACGCAGTATTTT,CASTPGGGTDTQYF
TRBV19,NA,NA,TRBJ1-1,TGTGCCAGTATGGAGGGGTTGCGCACTGAAGCTTTCTTT,CASMEGLRTEAFF
TRBV12-3/TRBV12-4,NA,NA,TRBJ1-1,TGTGCCAGCAGCCAGGGGAATACTGAAGCTTTCTTT,CASSQGNTEAFF
TRBV20-1,NA,once,TRBJ1-6,TGCAGTGCTAGTTACGAGAGCTCCTATAATTCACCCCTCCACTTT,CSASYESSYNSPLHF
TRBV2,NA,once,TRBJ1-1,TGTGCCAGCCGCCAACGGACCCCGGGCCCTGAAGCTTTCTTT,CASRQRTPGPEAFF
TRBV6-5,TRBD2,once,TRBJ2-5,TGTGCCAGCAGTTACTCGACTAGCGGGGGGTCAGAGACCCAGTACTTC,CASSYSTSGGSETQYF
TRBV5-4,NA,NA,TRBJ1-1,TGTGCCAGCAGCTTGGCCGTTTCGGGGGGCGGTGGAACTGAAGCTTTCTTT,CASSLAVSGGGGTEAFF
TRBV7-3,TRBD2,NA,TRBJ2-5,TGTGCCAGCAGCCCCTCTCTGAGCGGGGGAATGGAGACCCAGTACTTC,CASSPSLSGGMETQYF
TRBV6-6,NA,NA,TRBJ1-5,TGTGCCAGCAGTATGACGGCTTATAGCAATCAGCCCCAGCATTTT,CASSMTAYSNQPQHF
TRBV5-1,NA,NA,TRBJ2-3,TGCGCCAGCAGCCCCCGGGCCGGAACAGATACGCAGTATTTT,CASSPRAGTDTQYF
TRBV27,TRBD1,once,TRBJ2-1,TGTGCCAGCCACTCCGCCGGGACAGGGGAAAATGAGCAGTTCTTC,CASHSAGTGENEQFF
TRBV13,NA,few,TRBJ1-1,TGTGCCAGCAGGGGGGCAGCTGAAGCTTTCTTT,CASRGAAEAFF
TRBV7-9,NA,NA,TRBJ2-1,TGTGCCAGCTGCACAGGTTACAATGAGCAGTTCTTC,CASCTGYNEQFF
TRBV5-1,NA,NA,TRBJ1-1,TGCGCCAGCAGCCCGGGTGTGAGGTACACTGAAGCTTTCTTT,CASSPGVRYTEAFF
TRBV7-2,TRBD1,few,TRBJ1-2,TGTGCCAGCAGCTTAGGTACAGGGGGGTCATACTATGGCTACACCTTC,CASSLGTGGSYYGYTF
TRBV28,NA,NA,TRBJ1-1,TGTGCCAGCAGTATAGGGACATATGGGGAAGCTTTCTTT,CASSIGTYGEAFF
TRBV5-1,NA,once,TRBJ1-4,TGCGCCAGCAGCACACTGGGTCGAGCGAATGAAAAACTGTTTTTT,CASSTLGRANEKLFF
TRBV18,NA,NA,TRBJ1-1,TGTGCCAGCTCACCCCGTACTCTCGCACAGAGCTACACTGAAGCTTTCTTT,CASSPRTLAQSYTEAFF
TRBV11-3,NA,NA,TRBJ2-5,TGTGCCAGCAGGGTGGGAGAGACCCAGTACTTC,CASRVGETQYF
TRBV18,TRBD1,NA,TRBJ2-2,TGTGCCAGCTCACCACGAGAAACAGGGGGTTTCGGGGAGCTGTTTTTT,CASSPRETGGFGELFF
TRBV2,TRBD1,once,TRBJ1-4,TGTGCCAGCAGCAATCAAGGACAGGCGTCGGAAAAACTGTTTTTT,CASSNQGQASEKLFF
TRBV3-1/TRBV3-2,TRBD1,NA,TRBJ1-6,TGTGCCAGCAGCCAAGCACAGGGGGTTAATTCACCCCTCCACTTT,CASSQAQGVNSPLHF